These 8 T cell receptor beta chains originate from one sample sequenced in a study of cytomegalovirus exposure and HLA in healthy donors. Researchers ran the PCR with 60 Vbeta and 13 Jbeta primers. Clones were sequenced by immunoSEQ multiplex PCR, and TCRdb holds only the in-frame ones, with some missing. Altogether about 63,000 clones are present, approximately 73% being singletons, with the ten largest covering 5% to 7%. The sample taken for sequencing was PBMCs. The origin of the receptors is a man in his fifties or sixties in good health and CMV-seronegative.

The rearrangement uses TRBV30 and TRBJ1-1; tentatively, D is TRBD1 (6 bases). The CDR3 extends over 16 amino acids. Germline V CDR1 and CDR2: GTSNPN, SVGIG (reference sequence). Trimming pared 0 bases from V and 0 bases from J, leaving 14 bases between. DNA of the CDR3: TGTGCCTGGAGTGTATCCAGGACAGCGATGAACACTGAAGCTTTCTTT. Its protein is CAWSVSRTAMNTEAFF. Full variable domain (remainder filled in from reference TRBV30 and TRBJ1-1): SQTIHQWPATLVQPVGSPLSLECTVEGTSNPNLYWYRQAAGRGLQLLFYSVGIGQISSEVPQNLSASRPQDRQFILSSKKLLLSDSGFYLCAWSVSRTAMNTEAFFGQGTRLTVV.

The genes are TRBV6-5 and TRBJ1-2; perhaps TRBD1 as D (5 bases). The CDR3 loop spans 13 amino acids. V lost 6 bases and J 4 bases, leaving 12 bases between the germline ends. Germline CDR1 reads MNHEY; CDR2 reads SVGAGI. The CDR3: CASSQTGVYGYTF. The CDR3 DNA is TGTGCCAGCAGCCAAACAGGCGTCTATGGCTACACCTTC.

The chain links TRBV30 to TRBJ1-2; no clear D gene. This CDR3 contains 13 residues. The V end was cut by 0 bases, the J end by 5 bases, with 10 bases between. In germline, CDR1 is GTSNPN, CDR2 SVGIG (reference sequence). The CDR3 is CAWSVRREYGYTF. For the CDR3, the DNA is TGTGCCTGGAGTGTACGGAGAGAGTATGGCTACACCTTC.

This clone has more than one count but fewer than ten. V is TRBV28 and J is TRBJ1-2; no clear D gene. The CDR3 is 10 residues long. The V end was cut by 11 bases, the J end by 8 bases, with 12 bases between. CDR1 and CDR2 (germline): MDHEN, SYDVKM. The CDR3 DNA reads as TGTGCCGAGAGCCGGGAGGGCTACACCTTC. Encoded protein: CAESREGYTF.

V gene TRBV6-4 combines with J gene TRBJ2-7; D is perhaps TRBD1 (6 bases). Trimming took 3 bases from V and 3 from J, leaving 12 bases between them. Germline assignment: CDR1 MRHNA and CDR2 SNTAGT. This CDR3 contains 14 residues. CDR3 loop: CASSERYRVYEQYF. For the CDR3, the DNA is TGTGCCAGCAGTGAGCGGTACAGGGTCTACGAGCAGTACTTC.

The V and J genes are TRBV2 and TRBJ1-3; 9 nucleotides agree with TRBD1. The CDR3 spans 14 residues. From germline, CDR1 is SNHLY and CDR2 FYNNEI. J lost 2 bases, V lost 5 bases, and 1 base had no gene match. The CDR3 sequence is CASSRTGAGNTIYF. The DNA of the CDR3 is TGTGCCAGCAGTCGGACAGGGGCTGGAAACACCATATATTTT.

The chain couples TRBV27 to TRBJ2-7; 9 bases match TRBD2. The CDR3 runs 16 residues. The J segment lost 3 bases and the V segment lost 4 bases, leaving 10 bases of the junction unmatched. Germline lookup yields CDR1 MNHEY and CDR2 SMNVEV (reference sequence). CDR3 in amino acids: CASSSPGVAGDYEQYF. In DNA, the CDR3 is TGTGCCAGCAGTTCTCCGGGGGTAGCGGGGGACTACGAGCAGTACTTC.

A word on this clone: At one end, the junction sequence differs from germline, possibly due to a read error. For the CDR3, the DNA is TGTTCCAGCAGCCCTCCGAACACTGAAGCTTTCTTT. Translated, it gives CSSSPPNTEAFF. V gene TRBV7-9 combines with J gene TRBJ1-1; D remains ambiguous. Germline loops: CDR1 SEHNR, CDR2 FQNEAQ (reference sequence). The CDR3 totals 12 residues.